This T cell receptor beta chain stems from a study of control samples from healthy donors and cancer patients. The method was immunoSEQ multiplex PCR; TCRdb's version includes in-frame clones alone and lacks a portion of them. The sample records about 150,000 clones, around 90% being singletons. Germline assignment: CDR1 MNHEY and CDR2 SMNVEV (reference sequence). Trimming removed 6 bases at V and 7 bases at J, with 15 bases between. This CDR3 contains 13 residues. This TCR came from a man aged 30 to 45 in good health. The sample consisted of blood. The chain links TRBV27 to TRBJ1-2; D possibly corresponds to TRBD1 (6 bases). The CDR3 here is CASRSTGIFGYTF. In DNA, the CDR3 is TGTGCCAGCAGATCTACAGGGATTTTTGGCTACACCTTC.